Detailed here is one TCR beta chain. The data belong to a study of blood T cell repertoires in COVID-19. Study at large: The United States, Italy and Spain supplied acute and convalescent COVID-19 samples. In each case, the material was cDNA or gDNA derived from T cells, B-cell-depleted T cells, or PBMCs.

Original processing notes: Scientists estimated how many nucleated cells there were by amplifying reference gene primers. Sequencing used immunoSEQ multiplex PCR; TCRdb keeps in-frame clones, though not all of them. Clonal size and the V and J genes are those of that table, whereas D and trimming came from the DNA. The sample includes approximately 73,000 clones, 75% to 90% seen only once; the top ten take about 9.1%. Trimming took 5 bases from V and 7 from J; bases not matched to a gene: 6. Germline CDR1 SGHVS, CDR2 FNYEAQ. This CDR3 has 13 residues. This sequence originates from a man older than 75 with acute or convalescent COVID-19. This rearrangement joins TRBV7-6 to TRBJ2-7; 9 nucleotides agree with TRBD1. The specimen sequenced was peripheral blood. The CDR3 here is CASSPRTGEEQYF. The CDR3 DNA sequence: TGTGCCAGCAGCCCCCGGACAGGGGAAGAGCAGTACTTC. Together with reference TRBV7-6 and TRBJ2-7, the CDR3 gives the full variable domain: GAGVSQSPRYKVTKRGQDVALRCDPISGHVSLYWYRQALGQGPEFLTYFNYEAQQDKSGLPNDRFSAERPEGSISTLTIQRTEQRDSAMYRCASSPRTGEEQYFGPGTRLTVT.